This T cell receptor (beta chain) was profiled in a study of cytomegalovirus exposure and HLA in healthy donors. Overall study findings and caveats: As a later analysis showed, several of the most significant clusters appeared to be linked to common viral pathogens.

Germline loops: CDR1 SNHLY, CDR2 FYNNEI. The CDR3 sequence is 17 residues long. V was pared by 5 bases and J by 1 base, with 7 bases of the junction left unmatched. For this clone: The antigen remains undetermined.

This PCR relied on a set of 60 Vbeta primers and 13 Jbeta primers. The assay was immunoSEQ multiplex PCR, and TCRdb's table has in-frame clones only and misses some. The repertoire has approximately 190,000 clones, approximately 80% of them found once; the top ten carry around 3.6%. Sequencing was performed on PBMCs. The TCR was taken from a man in his forties in good health and CMV-seropositive. This rearrangement joins TRBV2 to TRBJ2-2; 10 nucleotides match TRBD2. The CDR3, as DNA: TGTGCCAGCAGTCCATTAGCGGGAGGATGGAACACCGGGGAGCTGTTTTTT. Translated: CASSPLAGGWNTGELFF.